Listed below are T cell receptor beta chains from one sample, sequenced in a study of blood T cells in healthy people across ages. Each CDR3 protein gets one entry after TCRdb re-called the 5' RACE reads with MiXCR. The sample lists about 1.8 million distinct CDR3 sequences, roughly 52% occurring once. What was sequenced was blood. The receptors come from a woman between 40 and 55 years old in good health. Each CDR3 is given with its conserved first and last residue. A D gene is named only where the DNA matches it firmly. Clone sizes are given selectively: once, few, many, or a class where the clone is expanded.

clone_size	d_call	v_call	j_call	cdr3_aa	cdr3_nt
-	-	TRBV5-1	TRBJ2-3	CASSHAGPDTQYF	TGCGCCAGCAGCCATGCCGGACCAGATACGCAGTATTTT
few	-	TRBV7-2	TRBJ2-5	CASSSPMRQTQYF	TGTGCCAGCAGCTCTCCCATGCGACAAACCCAGTACTTC
few	-	TRBV7-9	TRBJ1-6	CASSRDRPRSPLHF	TGTGCCAGCAGCCGCGACCGGCCGAGGTCACCCCTCCACTTT
-	TRBD1	TRBV11-2	TRBJ1-1	CASSLDLQGYTEAFF	TGTGCCAGCAGCTTAGATCTACAGGGGTACACTGAAGCTTTCTTT
few	-	TRBV11-1	TRBJ2-5	CASSEGQPGSTQYF	TGTGCCAGCAGCGAGGGACAACCAGGTTCGACCCAGTACTTC
many	-	TRBV27	TRBJ2-7	CASSTGYEQYF	TGTGCCAGCAGTACAGGCTACGAGCAGTACTTC
-	-	TRBV7-9	TRBJ2-3	CASSRTPHLTDTQYF	TGTGCCAGCAGCAGAACGCCGCACCTCACAGATACGCAGTATTTT
-	-	TRBV4-3	TRBJ1-2	CASSQGAGVPPGGYTF	TGCGCCAGCAGCCAGGGCGCAGGGGTCCCACCAGGAGGCTACACCTTC
-	-	TRBV18	TRBJ1-4	CASSQNKGDEKLFF	TGTGCCAGCTCTCAAAACAAAGGGGATGAAAAACTGTTTTTT
-	TRBD1	TRBV27	TRBJ1-6	CASKPGQGHSPLHF	TGTGCCAGCAAGCCGGGACAGGGTCATTCACCCCTCCACTTT
once	-	TRBV4-2	TRBJ2-7	CASSQDGYFSYEQYF	TGTGCCAGCAGCCAAGATGGCTACTTCTCCTACGAGCAGTACTTC
-	TRBD1	TRBV25-1	TRBJ1-1	CASSDGTGTEAFF	TGTGCCAGCAGTGATGGGACAGGCACTGAAGCTTTCTTT
few	-	TRBV3-1	TRBJ2-7	CASSQGYQREQYF	TGTGCCAGCAGCCAAGGGTACCAACGCGAGCAGTACTTC
few	-	TRBV5-1	TRBJ1-2	CASSLVGPQAGGYTF	TGCGCCAGCAGCTTGGTAGGTCCCCAGGCCGGTGGCTACACCTTC
-	-	TRBV20-1	TRBJ2-3	CSAGRQYTDTQYF	TGCAGTGCTGGGAGACAGTACACAGATACGCAGTATTTT
few	TRBD1	TRBV10-3	TRBJ2-1	CAISDPGQGKKSSYNEQFF	TGTGCCATCAGTGATCCGGGACAGGGTAAAAAGAGCTCCTACAATGAGCAGTTCTTC
-	-	TRBV6-2/TRBV6-3	TRBJ2-7	CASSWEVSGGSSYEQYF	TGTGCCAGCAGTTGGGAGGTTAGCGGCGGAAGCTCCTACGAGCAGTACTTC
-	TRBD1	TRBV10-3	TRBJ1-3	CAISDPQGAGGNTIYF	TGTGCCATCAGTGACCCCCAGGGGGCAGGGGGAAACACCATATATTTT
-	-	TRBV20-1	TRBJ2-5	CSAIPVVETQYF	TGCAGTGCTATTCCGGTAGTAGAGACCCAGTACTTC
-	TRBD2	TRBV7-2	TRBJ2-3	CASSLGSGGALTDTQYF	TGTGCCAGCAGCTTGGGTAGCGGGGGGGCCTTGACAGATACGCAGTATTTT